This T cell receptor beta chain is drawn from a study of shared clonotypes between healthy human individuals. Study-wide points: Exclusively blood specimens were collected; tissue repertoires likely differ.

The germline V and J ends were trimmed by 6 bases and 8 bases, with 19 bases remaining between them. This CDR3 has 15 amino acids. Germline lookup yields CDR1 MNHEY and CDR2 SMNVEV (reference sequence). Remarks on this clone: The antigen is undetermined.

Generated by immunoSEQ multiplex PCR, the TCRdb table keeps only in-frame clones and is missing some. The data contain 850,000 to 1,200,000 clones, around 74% of them seen just once; the ten biggest clones take up 1.4%. This clonotype was obtained from a man younger than 35 in good health. Sequencing was performed on memory CD4+ T cells sorted from blood. Indicated subset: CD45RA-negative fraction. This chain connects TRBV27 to TRBJ1-4; D ambiguous. The DNA of the CDR3 is TGTGCCAGCAGCTCCCCGGGCGGTGGAGAGGAAAAACTGTTTTTT. It encodes CASSSPGGGEEKLFF.